This TCR beta chain was found in a study of vaccination and CD4 T cells after COVID-19. On the study more broadly: Convalescent patients had positive nasal swab PCR results for SARS-CoV-2. Disease was mild in roughly nine and severe in one. A median of about 100 days (range 35 to 161) separated diagnosis from post-COVID sampling.

This sample's treatment: approximately nine-day PBMC culture with coronavirus spike peptide pools or control peptides (ViraFEST assay). Following expansion of antigen-specific T cells with peptide pools, ViraFEST then sequenced TCRs. PCR positivity dates ran from March to December 2020, preceding US Alpha, Beta and Delta variants. Points on this clonotype: What it binds is unknown.

Oncomine TCR Beta short-read sequencing was applied to DNA from cultured CD4+ T cells. Via MiXCR, TCRdb re-called the PCR reads, giving one row per CDR3 protein. This table holds nearly 8,000 distinct CDR3 sequences, 58% found once. The CDR3 consists of 15 residues. V was shortened by 5 bases and J by 2 bases, with 15 bases between the two germline ends. Germline CDR1 reads SGHVS; CDR2 reads FNYEAQ. V and J are TRBV7-6 and TRBJ2-5; no reliable D call. This TCR derives from a human donor who had recovered from COVID-19. The sequenced material came from CD4+ T cells from blood, cultured in vitro. CDR3 in amino acids: CASSVVFGGQETQYF. The CDR3 nucleotides are TGTGCCAGCAGCGTCGTGTTTGGCGGACAAGAGACCCAGTACTTC. The variable domain in full, with the rest retrieved from reference TRBV7-6 and TRBJ2-5, is GAGVSQSPRYKVTKRGQDVALRCDPISGHVSLYWYRQALGQGPEFLTYFNYEAQQDKSGLPNDRFSAERPEGSISTLTIQRTEQRDSAMYRCASSVVFGGQETQYFGPGTRLLVL.